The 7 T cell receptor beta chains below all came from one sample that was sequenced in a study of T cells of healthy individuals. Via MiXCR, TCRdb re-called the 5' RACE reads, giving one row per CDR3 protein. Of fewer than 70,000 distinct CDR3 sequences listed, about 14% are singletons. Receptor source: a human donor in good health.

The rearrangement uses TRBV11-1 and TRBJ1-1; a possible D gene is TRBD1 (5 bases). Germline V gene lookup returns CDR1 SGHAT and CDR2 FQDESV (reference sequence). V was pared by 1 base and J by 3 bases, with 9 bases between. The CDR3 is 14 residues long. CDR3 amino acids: CASSLDVGHTEAFF. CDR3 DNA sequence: TGTGCCAGCAGCTTAGACGTGGGGCACACTGAAGCTTTCTTT.

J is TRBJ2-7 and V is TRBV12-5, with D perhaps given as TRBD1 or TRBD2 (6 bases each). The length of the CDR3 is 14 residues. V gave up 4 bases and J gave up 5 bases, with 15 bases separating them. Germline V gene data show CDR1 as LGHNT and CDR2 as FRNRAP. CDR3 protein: CASGSHREVDEQYF. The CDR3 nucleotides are TGTGCTAGTGGTTCCCACAGGGAGGTCGACGAGCAGTACTTC.

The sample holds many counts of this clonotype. The CDR3 bases are TGTGCCAGCAGTTCTGGACGGAACACTGAAGCTTTCTTT. Amino acid sequence: CASSSGRNTEAFF. The chain joins TRBV27 to TRBJ1-1; D unresolved. CDR1 and CDR2 from the germline V gene are MNHEY and SMNVEV (reference sequence). CDR3 length: 13 amino acids. The germline V and J ends were trimmed by 4 bases and 1 base, with 7 bases remaining between them.

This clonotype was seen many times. In DNA, the CDR3 is TGTGCCAGCAGCCCGACCCAGGACAGGGGGCATGGCTACACCTTC. Amino acids: CASSPTQDRGHGYTF. This chain uses TRBV7-8 with TRBJ1-2; 11 bases align to TRBD1. The germline V gene encodes CDR1 SGHVS and CDR2 FQNEAQ. The J segment lost 6 bases and the V segment lost 5 bases, leaving 8 bases of the junction unmatched. The CDR3 loop spans 15 amino acids.

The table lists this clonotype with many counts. The CDR3, as DNA: TGTGCCAGCAGCTTGCTGGCGGGGGCTAGCACAGATACGCAGTATTTT. Its protein is CASSLLAGASTDTQYF. The J gene is TRBJ2-3, the V gene TRBV5-6, with D maybe TRBD2 (7 bases). CDR3 length: 16 residues. The V gene lost 1 base and the J gene lost 0 bases, with 12 bases spanning the gap. Germline CDR1 is SGHDT and CDR2 is YYEEEE.

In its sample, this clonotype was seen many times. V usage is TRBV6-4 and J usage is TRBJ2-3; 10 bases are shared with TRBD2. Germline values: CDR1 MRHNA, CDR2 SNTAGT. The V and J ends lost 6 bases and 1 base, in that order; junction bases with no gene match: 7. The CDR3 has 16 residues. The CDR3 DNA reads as TGTGCCAGCAGAGCCATCGGACTAGCGGGCACAGATACGCAGTATTTT. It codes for CASRAIGLAGTDTQYF.

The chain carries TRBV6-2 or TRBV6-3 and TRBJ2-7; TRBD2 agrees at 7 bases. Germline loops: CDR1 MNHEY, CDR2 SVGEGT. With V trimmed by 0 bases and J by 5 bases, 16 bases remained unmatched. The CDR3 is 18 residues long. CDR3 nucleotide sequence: TGTGCCAGCAGTTACTCGGGACTACCGGGAGAGTTTGACGACGAGCAGTACTTC. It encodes CASSYSGLPGEFDDEQYF.